What follows are 4 T cell receptor beta chains derived from one specimen sequenced in a study of shared clonotypes between healthy human individuals (dated by TCRdb to about 2020). CD8 naive samples were obtained by positive selection for CCR7 among CD45RO-negative cells, yielding a CD45RA+CCR7+ population from which TemRA cells were excluded. The library was prepared using the immunoSEQ multiplex PCR assay. The clones in this table, taken by TCRdb from immuneACCESS, are in-frame only. Not every clone is retained; where verified, under half of the shortfall comes from an unresolved V gene, and the cause of the rest is unknown. This sample is represented by about 2 million clones; 85% to 95% of them were singletons. The leading ten clones occupy 1.1% of the sample. The sequenced sample was naive CD8+ T cells sorted from blood. The sample's cell subset or site, from its label and the paper: CD45RA+CCR7+. Receptors originate from a man between 18 and 35 years old in good health.

This clone was observed once. The CDR3 DNA follows: TGTGCCAGCAGCGTAGCTGACGGGGGCTCCGAGCAGTACTTC. It codes for CASSVADGGSEQYF. The genes are TRBV9 and TRBJ2-7; D tentatively fits TRBD1 or TRBD2 (6 bases each). The CDR3 consists of 14 residues. Germline assignment: CDR1 SGDLS and CDR2 YYNGEE. V was pared by 0 bases and J by 6 bases, with 13 bases between.

The chain's CDR3 is CARGDGGELFF. For the CDR3, the DNA is TGTGCCCGCGGGGATGGCGGGGAGCTGTTTTTT. The chain has TRBV30 and TRBJ2-2; a weak D match, TRBD2 (6 bases). The V and J ends lost 8 bases and 7 bases respectively, with 11 bases between them. The length of the CDR3 is 11 residues. Germline V CDR1 and CDR2: GTSNPN, SVGIG (reference sequence). Complete variable domain (other parts from reference TRBV30 and TRBJ2-2): SQTIHQWPATLVQPVGSPLSLECTVEGTSNPNLYWYRQAAGRGLQLLFYSVGIGQISSEVPQNLSASRPQDRQFILSSKKLLLSDSGFYLCARGDGGELFFGEGSRLTVL.

In its sample, this clone was seen a few times. The CDR3 spells CASSESRLDDTQYF. As DNA, the CDR3 is TGCGCCAGCAGTGAGTCGCGACTAGACGATACGCAGTATTTT. The chain is built from TRBV10-1 and TRBJ2-3, with a tentative D call TRBD2 (6 bases). The CDR3 is made up of 14 amino acids. Looked up from germline, CDR1 is WNHNN and CDR2 is SYGVQD (reference sequence). Trimming took 0 bases from V and 6 from J, leaving 10 bases between them.

The rearrangement links TRBV7-9 to TRBJ2-3; the D is unclear. This CDR3 spans 14 amino acids. CDR1 SEHNR and CDR2 FQNEAQ come from the germline V gene (reference sequence). The germline V and J ends were trimmed by 5 bases and 2 bases, with 11 bases remaining between them. CDR3: CASSLGWNTDTQYF. CDR3 sequence (DNA): TGTGCCAGCAGCCTGGGTTGGAACACAGATACGCAGTATTTT.